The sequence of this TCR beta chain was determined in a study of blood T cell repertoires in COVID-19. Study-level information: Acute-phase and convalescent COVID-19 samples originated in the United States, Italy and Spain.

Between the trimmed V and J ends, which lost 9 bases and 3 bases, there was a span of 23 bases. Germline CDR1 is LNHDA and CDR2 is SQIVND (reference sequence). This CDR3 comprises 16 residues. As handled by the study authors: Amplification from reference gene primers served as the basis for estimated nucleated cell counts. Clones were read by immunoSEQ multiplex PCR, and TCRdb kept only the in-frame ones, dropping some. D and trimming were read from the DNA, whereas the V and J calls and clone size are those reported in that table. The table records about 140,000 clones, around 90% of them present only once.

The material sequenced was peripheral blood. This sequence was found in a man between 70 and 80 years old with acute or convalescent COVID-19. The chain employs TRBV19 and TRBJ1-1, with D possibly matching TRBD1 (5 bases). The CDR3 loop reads CASLEAGVWGHTEAFF. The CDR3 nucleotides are TGTGCCAGCCTAGAAGCGGGGGTCTGGGGACACACTGAAGCTTTCTTT.